These 9 T cell receptor beta chains were sequenced from one sample in a study of T cell responses to AZD1222 COVID-19 vaccine. Sequenced by immunoSEQ multiplex PCR; TCRdb stores in-frame clones only, minus some. The sample contains 130,000 or so clones, about 90% of which appear only once. The sample here was peripheral blood, taken on day 0 of AZD1222 vaccination. The source of these receptors is an adult in good health.

The chain couples TRBV27 to TRBJ2-7; D gene unclear. The J call is uncertain, as TRBJ2-1 better fits the DNA end. The CDR3 consists of 13 residues. The V gene's germline CDR1 is MNHEY and CDR2 SMNVEV (reference sequence). CDR3: CASTSGSYNEQFF. In DNA, the CDR3 is TGTGCCAGCACGAGTGGCTCCTACAATGAGCAGTTCTTC.

The chain employs TRBV7-2 and TRBJ2-6; possibly TRBD2 for D (6 bases). The germline gives CDR1 SGHTA, CDR2 FQGNSA. V gave up 4 bases and J gave up 7 bases, with 14 bases separating them. This CDR3 comprises 15 residues. The CDR3: CASSSPDGGANVLTF. The CDR3 DNA reads TGTGCCAGCAGCTCTCCCGACGGGGGAGCCAACGTCCTGACTTTC.

V usage is TRBV6-5 and J usage is TRBJ2-2; 10 bases are a match to TRBD1. The CDR3 has 12 amino acids. Germline CDR1 and CDR2: MNHEY and SVGAGI. The ends lost 10 bases at V and 6 bases at J; junction bases unmatched: 2. CDR3 region: CATGQGAGELFF. In DNA, the CDR3 is TGTGCCACCGGACAGGGGGCCGGGGAGCTGTTTTTT.

This clone has a single count. The CDR3 region is CASSQDSGGWQPQHF. The CDR3 coding sequence is TGTGCCAGCAGCCAAGATTCGGGTGGTTGGCAGCCCCAGCATTTT. This chain links TRBV3-1 (or the pseudogene TRBV3-2) with TRBJ1-5; D is ambiguous. Germline V CDR1 and CDR2: LGHDT, YNNKEL (reference sequence). V lost 0 bases, J lost 7 bases, and 13 bases lay in between. The CDR3 has 15 amino acids.

This chain joins TRBV27 and TRBJ1-1; D not certain. V gave up 6 bases and J gave up 0 bases, with 8 bases separating them. Per germline, CDR1 MNHEY and CDR2 SMNVEV (reference sequence). The CDR3 is 13 residues long. In DNA, the CDR3 is TGTGCCAGCAGCCTAAGGATGAACACTGAAGCTTTCTTT. It codes for CASSLRMNTEAFF.

The V and J genes are TRBV7-9 and TRBJ1-2; 8 nucleotides agree with TRBD1. The CDR3 is 13 residues long. J lost 7 bases, V lost 7 bases, and 8 bases had no gene match. Germline V CDR1 and CDR2: SEHNR, FQNEAQ (reference sequence). CDR3 protein: CASTLAGGLGYTF. CDR3 nucleotides: TGTGCCAGCACCCTCGCAGGGGGCCTTGGCTACACCTTC.

The V call is TRBV2, the J call TRBJ1-1, with D possibly being TRBD1 (6 bases). Germline loops: CDR1 SNHLY, CDR2 FYNNEI. The CDR3 runs 12 residues. V lost 6 bases, J lost 4 bases, and 9 bases lay in between. CDR3 loop: CASRKDSTEAFF. The DNA for the CDR3 is TGTGCCAGCAGGAAGGACAGCACTGAAGCTTTCTTT.

This chain links TRBV11-3 with TRBJ1-5; D not certain. Germline CDR1 and CDR2: SGHNT and YENEEA. Trimming cost V 8 bases and J 3 bases, with 14 bases left between them. This CDR3 has 14 amino acids. The CDR3 is CASHCRLLNQPQHF. CDR3 DNA: TGTGCCAGCCACTGTCGGCTGCTCAATCAGCCCCAGCATTTT.

The chain uses TRBV18 and TRBJ1-6; D gene unclear. The CDR3 loop spans 15 amino acids. The V end was cut by 5 bases, the J end by 7 bases, with 15 bases between. CDR1 is KGHSH and CDR2 is LQKENI in the germline V gene. CDR3 loop: CASSSDGLANSPLHF. The CDR3 nucleotides read TGTGCCAGCTCATCGGACGGGCTGGCGAATTCACCCCTCCACTTT.